The TCR beta chain under discussion was sequenced for a study of T-cell reconstitution after alpha-beta-depleted transplantation in children. Germline values: CDR1 MGHRA, CDR2 YSYEKL. The ends were cut back, 0 bases at V and 7 bases at J, with 13 bases in the middle. This CDR3 is built from 15 residues. Notes on this clonotype: Its antigen is not known.

Preparing the TCRbeta library involved the use of unique molecular identifiers. TCRdb used MiXCR to reprocess the PCR reads, holding one entry per CDR3 protein. The table lists hundreds of thousands of distinct CDR3 sequences, 10% to 15% of them singletons, with roughly 0.77% in the top ten. Study-wide points: Diversity and T-cell counts at one year after transplant derived mostly from new T cells. As was reported, about two months after transplant, alpha-beta T cells came from several hundred expanded graft clones. High day-60 TCRbeta diversity in some patients came from surviving recipient T cells and thymic progenitors.

This sequence was found in a girl aged 2 to 10 with congenital amegakaryocytic thrombocytopenia, due to receive a stem cell transplant. The rearrangement uses TRBV4-1 and TRBJ2-1, with D hard to call. Source: PBMCs, taken before TCRalphabeta/CD19-depleted stem cell transplant. CDR3 in amino acids: CASSQEAIPSNEQFF. DNA for the CDR3: TGCGCCAGCAGCCAAGAAGCTATTCCATCTAATGAGCAGTTCTTC.